This T cell receptor (beta chain) was found in a study of blood T cell repertoires in COVID-19. About the research overall: Specimens from acute and convalescent COVID-19 originated in the United States, Italy and Spain. Nucleic acid was either cDNA or gDNA, and it came from T cells, B-cell-depleted T cells, or PBMCs.

The J segment lost 6 bases and the V segment lost 5 bases, leaving 12 bases of the junction unmatched. The CDR3 consists of 15 residues. CDR1 and CDR2 (germline): GTSNPN, SVGIG (reference sequence). Authors' analysis steps: Reference gene primer amplification gave nucleated cell count estimates. Produced via immunoSEQ multiplex PCR; TCRdb's table is partial and in-frame only. Clone size and V and J calls were adopted from that table, with D and trimming inferred from the DNA. The profile covers a few hundred thousand clones, with around 87% appearing a single time and 1% taken by the ten largest. The sequence came from a man between 50 and 59 years old with active or convalescent COVID-19. The chain is built from TRBV30 and TRBJ1-2; 10 bases map to TRBD1. Sequenced sample: peripheral blood. Written as DNA, the CDR3 is TGTGCCTGGGACCAACTGACAGGGGGCAGGAATGGCTACACCTTC. It yields the protein CAWDQLTGGRNGYTF.